This is a list of T cell receptor beta chains from one sample in a study of patients and donors after allogeneic stem cell transplantation. TCRdb re-called the RT-PCR reads with MiXCR, one entry per CDR3 protein. The table has 410,000 or so distinct CDR3 sequences, under 20% seen once; the top ten hold 6% to 8%. Sequencing was done on a sample of blood, either unsorted or a sorted T cell fraction (not recorded which). Every receptor here comes from a human donor who was either an allogeneic HSCT recipient or a stem cell or donor lymphocyte infusion donor (not recorded which). It is not recorded whose cells these are; they may come from a transplant donor. Each CDR3 is given with its conserved first and last residue. The D gene is left open where the match is weak. Expanded clones get a size class; other rows say once, few or many, or leave the size out.

>once|TRBJ1-1|TRBD1|TRBV9
TGTGCCAGCAGCGTAGGGGACAGGGCCTCCTTGAACACTGAAGCTTTCTTT
CASSVGDRASLNTEAFF
>NA|TRBJ2-7|TRBD1|TRBV12-3/TRBV12-4
TGTGCCAGCAGAGGACGCGCCAGGGACAGGGGGCACGAGCAGTACTTC
CASRGRARDRGHEQYF
>NA|TRBJ2-1|TRBD2|TRBV25-1
TGTGCCAGCAGGCGGGGGGGTGTTGAAGGTGAGCAGTTCTTC
CASRRGGVEGEQFF
>few|TRBJ1-5|TRBD1|TRBV11-2
TGTGCCAGCAGCCCGATATTCGGGGCCTGGGGCAGGGGGCAGCCCCAGCATTTT
CASSPIFGAWGRGQPQHF
>NA|TRBJ2-7|TRBD1|TRBV6-1
TGTGCCAGCAGCCGGGACAGGGAATTCTACGAGCAGTACTTC
CASSRDREFYEQYF
>NA|TRBJ1-1|TRBD1|TRBV5-1
TGCGCCAGCAGCGGGTCAGGGGGCGCGACTGAAGCTTTCTTT
CASSGSGGATEAFF
>many|TRBJ2-5|TRBD2|TRBV24-1
TGTGCCACCAGTCGCGGGAGGGAGACCCAGTACTTC
CATSRGRETQYF
>few|TRBJ2-1|NA|TRBV25-1
TGTGCCAGCAGCAAAGCGGGCAAATACTACAATGAGCAGTTCTTC
CASSKAGKYYNEQFF
>NA|TRBJ1-2|NA|TRBV12-3/TRBV12-4
TGTGCCAGCAGTTTACTTTTTGGGGGGAGTGGCTATGGCTACACCTTC
CASSLLFGGSGYGYTF
>NA|TRBJ1-1|NA|TRBV5-1
TGCGCCAGCAGCCGATTCGCTGACAGGTTGAACACTGAAGCTTTCTTT
CASSRFADRLNTEAFF
>once|TRBJ2-1|NA|TRBV14
TGTGCCAGCAGCCAAGACGGTAACTACAATGAGCAGTTCTTC
CASSQDGNYNEQFF
>NA|TRBJ2-2|NA|TRBV11-2
TGTGCCAGCAGCTTAGTAAAGGGGTCCACCGGGGAGCTGTTTTTT
CASSLVKGSTGELFF
>NA|TRBJ2-7|NA|TRBV6-2/TRBV6-3
TGTGCCAGCAGTTACTCGACGGCAGGTCCCTACGAGCAGTACTTC
CASSYSTAGPYEQYF
>NA|TRBJ2-2|NA|TRBV6-1
TGTGCCAGCACCCTAGGGAGGACCGGGGAGCTGTTTTTT
CASTLGRTGELFF
>few|TRBJ1-1|TRBD1|TRBV20-1
TGCAGTGCTAGGGTTAGGCAGGGGGCGAACACTGAAGCTTTCTTT
CSARVRQGANTEAFF
>few|TRBJ1-1|TRBD1|TRBV9
TGTGCCAGCAGCGTAAACAGGGGGCCGTACACTGAAGCTTTCTTT
CASSVNRGPYTEAFF
>NA|TRBJ2-6|TRBD1|TRBV19
TGTGCCAGTACCGCAGACAGGGGCGACTCTGGGGCCAACGTCCTGACTTTC
CASTADRGDSGANVLTF
>few|TRBJ1-1|TRBD1|TRBV6-1
TGTGCCAGCAGTCGGACAGGGAGTACTGAAGCTTTCTTT
CASSRTGSTEAFF
>NA|TRBJ2-7|NA|TRBV28
TGTGCCAGCAGTTTTGTTCTATACGAGCAGTACTTC
CASSFVLYEQYF
>few|TRBJ1-5|NA|TRBV20-1
TGCAGTGCGGGGTTTAGGAGCAATCAGCCCCAGCATTTT
CSAGFRSNQPQHF
>few|TRBJ2-7|NA|TRBV6-2/TRBV6-3
TGTGCCAGCAGGCCAGCGGGTCCGAGCTCCTACGAGCAGTACTTC
CASRPAGPSSYEQYF
>NA|TRBJ2-1|NA|TRBV9
TGTGCCAGCAGCTCTACAGGATTGTCCTACAATGAGCAGTTCTTC
CASSSTGLSYNEQFF
>NA|TRBJ1-1|TRBD1|TRBV25-1
TGTGCCAGCAGTGCCGGGACAGGGGGCGAGATCATGAACACTGAAGCTTTCTTT
CASSAGTGGEIMNTEAFF
>NA|TRBJ2-5|TRBD2|TRBV4-2
TGTGCCAGCAGCCCTAGCGGGGGGACAGAGACCCAGTACTTC
CASSPSGGTETQYF
>few|TRBJ2-3|TRBD1|TRBV27
TGTGCCAGCAGTTCCTACAGGGGGCAGAGGCCAGATACGCAGTATTTT
CASSSYRGQRPDTQYF